Below, 5 T cell receptor beta chains from the same sample are listed, as sequenced in a study of Graves' ophthalmopathy and Graves' hyperthyroidism. From RNA, the CDR3 regions of TCR beta chains were amplified and sequenced. RT-PCR with HTBI primers came first, then second-round multiplex PCR. TCRdb recomputed calls from the multiplex PCR reads with MiXCR, one row per CDR3 protein. This table has 240,000 or so distinct CDR3 sequences, about 47% appearing once. Sequencing input: peripheral blood. Receptors originate from an adult man with Graves' ophthalmopathy.

This clonotype appeared a few times. This chain links TRBV2 with TRBJ1-4; D is unresolved. The germline V gene has CDR1 SNHLY and CDR2 FYNNEI. The CDR3 loop spans 12 amino acids. The V gene lost 6 bases and the J gene lost 2 bases, with 4 bases spanning the gap. The CDR3 here is CASRVTNEKLFF. The CDR3 coding sequence is TGTGCCAGCAGGGTCACTAATGAAAAACTGTTTTTT. The complete variable domain, with remaining parts taken from reference TRBV2 and TRBJ1-4, reads EPEVTQTPSHQVTQMGQEVILRCVPISNHLYFYWYRQILGQKVEFLVSFYNNEISEKSEIFDDQFSVERPDGSNFTLKIRSTKLEDSAMYFCASRVTNEKLFFGSGTQLSVL.

This chain connects TRBV7-2 to TRBJ2-7, with a tentative D call TRBD1 (5 bases). The end of the DNA fits TRBJ2-1 better, so the J call may be wrong. The germline gives CDR1 SGHTA, CDR2 FQGNSA. The CDR3 extends over 16 amino acids. In nucleotides, the CDR3 is TGTGCCAGCAGCTTGGGAAATAGCAGGGCTAACAATGAGCAGTTCTTC. Its protein is CASSLGNSRANNEQFF.

This clonotype was recorded a few times. The V call is TRBV12-3 or TRBV12-4, the J call TRBJ1-2, with TRBD1 as a possible D gene (5 bases). Trimming stripped 2 bases from V and 6 bases from J, with 13 bases between. The CDR3 has 14 residues. CDR3 sequence reads: CASSLWPGFNGYTF. CDR3 nucleotide sequence: TGTGCCAGCAGTTTATGGCCAGGGTTCAATGGCTACACCTTC.

The rearrangement joins TRBV24-1 to TRBJ2-5; 12 bases match TRBD2. With V trimmed by 0 bases and J by 0 bases, 4 bases remained unmatched. CDR1 is KGHDR, CDR2 SFDVKD, per germline. CDR3 length: 18 amino acids. The CDR3 loop is CATSDLPRLAGDQETQYF. CDR3 DNA sequence: TGTGCCACCAGTGATTTGCCCCGACTAGCGGGGGACCAAGAGACCCAGTACTTC.

The rearrangement uses TRBV7-6 and TRBJ2-3; 10 bases map to TRBD1. The CDR3 length is 13 residues. The V gene end was trimmed by 10 bases and the J gene end by 3 bases; junction bases not matched to a gene: 4. Looked up from germline, CDR1 is SGHVS and CDR2 is FNYEAQ. The DNA of the CDR3 is TGTGCCACCCGGGACAGGGGAACAGATACGCAGTATTTT. Protein product: CATRDRGTDTQYF.